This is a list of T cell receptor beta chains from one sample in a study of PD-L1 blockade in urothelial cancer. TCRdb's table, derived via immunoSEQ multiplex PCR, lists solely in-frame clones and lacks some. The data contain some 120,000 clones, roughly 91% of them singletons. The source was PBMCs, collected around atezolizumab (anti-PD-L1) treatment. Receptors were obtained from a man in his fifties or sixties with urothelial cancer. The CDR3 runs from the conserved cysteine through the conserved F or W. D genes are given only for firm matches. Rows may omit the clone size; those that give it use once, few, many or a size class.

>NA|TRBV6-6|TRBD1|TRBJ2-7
CASSSPGQTYEQYF
TGTGCCAGCAGTTCGCCGGGACAGACCTACGAGCAGTACTTC
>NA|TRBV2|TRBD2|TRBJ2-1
CASRQRGGLAHIRREQFF
TGTGCCAGCAGACAACGGGGGGGACTAGCTCATATCCGACGTGAGCAGTTCTTC
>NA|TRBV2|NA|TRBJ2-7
CASTQDSWEEQYF
TGTGCCAGCACTCAGGACTCCTGGGAGGAGCAGTACTTC
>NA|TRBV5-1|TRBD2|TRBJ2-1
CASSFGTSGNEQFF
TGCGCCAGCAGCTTCGGGACTAGTGGCAATGAGCAGTTCTTC
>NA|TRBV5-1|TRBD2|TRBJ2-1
CASSLGGRLNEQFF
TGCGCCAGCAGCTTAGGCGGGAGGTTAAATGAGCAGTTCTTC
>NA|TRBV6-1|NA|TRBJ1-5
CASSSPGRPQHF
TGTGCCAGCAGTTCTCCAGGGCGGCCCCAGCATTTT
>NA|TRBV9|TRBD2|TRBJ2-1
CASSVGSAGGTYNEQFF
TGTGCCAGCAGCGTAGGGTCAGCGGGGGGTACCTACAATGAGCAGTTCTTC
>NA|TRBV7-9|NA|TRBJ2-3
CASSLEGAGADTQYF
TGTGCCAGCAGCTTGGAGGGGGCAGGGGCAGATACGCAGTATTTT
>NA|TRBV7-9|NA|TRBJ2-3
CASSLAGLSTDTQYF
TGTGCCAGCAGCTTAGCCGGTTTAAGCACAGATACGCAGTATTTT
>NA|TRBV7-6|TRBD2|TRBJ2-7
CASSGWTSGTYEQYF
TGTGCCAGCAGCGGGTGGACTAGCGGAACCTACGAGCAGTACTTC
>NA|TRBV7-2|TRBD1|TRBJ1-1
CASSGQADTEAFF
TGTGCCAGTAGTGGACAGGCAGACACTGAAGCTTTCTTT
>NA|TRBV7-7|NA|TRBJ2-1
CASAPSSAYNEQFF
TGTGCTAGCGCCCCATCTAGTGCCTACAATGAGCAGTTCTTC
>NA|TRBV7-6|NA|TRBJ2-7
CASSLVGRGTYEQYF
TGTGCCAGCAGCTTAGTGGGCCGGGGGACCTACGAGCAGTACTTC
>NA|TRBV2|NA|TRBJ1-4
CASSDRSSLVEKLFF
TGTGCCAGCAGCGACAGGTCCAGCCTGGTTGAAAAACTGTTTTTT
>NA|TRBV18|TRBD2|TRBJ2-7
CASSPRAGDDEQYF
TGTGCCAGCTCACCGAGAGCGGGAGATGACGAGCAGTACTTC
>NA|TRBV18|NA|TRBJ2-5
CASSPTIGGPRETQYF
TGTGCCAGCTCCCCTACGATCGGGGGGCCGCGAGAGACCCAGTACTTC
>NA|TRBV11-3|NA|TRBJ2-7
CASSLDQGGEQYF
TGTGCCAGCAGCTTAGATCAAGGGGGCGAGCAGTACTTC
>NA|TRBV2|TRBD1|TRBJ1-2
CASSRDSSYGYTF
TGTGCCAGCAGCCGGGACAGCTCCTATGGCTACACCTTC
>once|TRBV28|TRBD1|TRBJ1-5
CASTPGGHQPQHF
TGTGCCAGCACTCCAGGGGGACATCAGCCCCAGCATTTT
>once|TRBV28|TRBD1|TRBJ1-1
CASNSAGTGNTEAFF
TGTGCCAGCAATTCAGCCGGGACAGGGAACACTGAAGCTTTCTTT
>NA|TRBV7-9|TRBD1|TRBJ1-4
CASTRGRTNEKLFF
TGTGCCAGCACCAGGGGGAGGACTAATGAAAAACTGTTTTTT
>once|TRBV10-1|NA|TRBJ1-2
CASSETGGYGYTF
TGCGCCAGCAGTGAGACCGGGGGCTATGGCTACACCTTC
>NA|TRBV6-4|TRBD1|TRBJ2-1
CASSGQGTAINEQFF
TGTGCCAGCAGCGGACAGGGGACCGCGATCAATGAGCAGTTCTTC
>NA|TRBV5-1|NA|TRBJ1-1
CASSLVQGNTEAFF
TGCGCCAGCAGCTTGGTGCAGGGCAACACTGAAGCTTTCTTT
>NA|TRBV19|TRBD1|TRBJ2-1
CASSPPDRDYNEQFF
TGTGCCAGTAGTCCCCCGGACAGGGATTACAATGAGCAGTTCTTC
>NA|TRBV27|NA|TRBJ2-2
CASGLRYGIGELFF
TGTGCCAGCGGTTTGCGTTACGGGATCGGGGAGCTGTTTTTT
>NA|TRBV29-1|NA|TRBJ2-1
CSVGGQPNEQFF
TGCAGCGTGGGTGGACAGCCAAATGAGCAGTTCTTC
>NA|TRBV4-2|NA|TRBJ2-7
CASSQGTGLFYEQYF
TGTGCCAGCAGCCAGGGAACAGGCCTTTTCTACGAGCAGTACTTC
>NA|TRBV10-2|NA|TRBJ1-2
CASSQSNYGYTF
TGCGCCAGCAGTCAATCTAACTATGGCTACACCTTC
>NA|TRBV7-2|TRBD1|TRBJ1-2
CASRLGGGAIGYTF
TGTGCCAGCAGATTAGGAGGGGGCGCGATAGGCTACACCTTC
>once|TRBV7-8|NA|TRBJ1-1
CASSLAEANTEAFF
TGTGCCAGCAGCTTAGCGGAGGCGAACACTGAAGCTTTCTTT
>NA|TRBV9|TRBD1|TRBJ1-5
CASSAGTGYSNQPQHF
TGTGCCAGCAGCGCGGGGACAGGGTATAGCAATCAGCCCCAGCATTTT
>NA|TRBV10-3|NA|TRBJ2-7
CAISEFDLAGEQYF
TGTGCCATCAGTGAGTTCGATTTGGCGGGAGAGCAGTACTTC
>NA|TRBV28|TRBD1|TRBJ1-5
CASTTGALQPQHF
TGTGCCAGTACTACAGGGGCGCTGCAGCCCCAGCATTTT
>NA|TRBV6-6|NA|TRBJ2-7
CASMRGAESYEQYF
TGTGCCAGCATGCGGGGCGCGGAGTCCTACGAGCAGTACTTC
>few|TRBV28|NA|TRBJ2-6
CASREGSSGANVLTF
TGTGCCAGCAGGGAGGGGTCCTCTGGGGCCAACGTCCTGACTTTC
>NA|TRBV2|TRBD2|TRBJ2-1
CASGALAGGPDEQFF
TGTGCCAGCGGGGCCCTAGCGGGGGGGCCCGATGAGCAGTTCTTC
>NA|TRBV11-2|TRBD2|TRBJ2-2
CASSSTSGSGGELFF
TGTGCCAGCAGCTCAACTAGCGGGAGCGGCGGGGAGCTGTTTTTT
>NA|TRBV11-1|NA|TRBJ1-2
CASSPGQNYGYTF
TGTGCCAGCAGCCCAGGACAGAACTATGGCTACACCTTC
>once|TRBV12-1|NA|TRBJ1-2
CASRTGENNYGYTF
TGTGCCAGCAGAACTGGAGAGAATAACTATGGCTACACCTTC
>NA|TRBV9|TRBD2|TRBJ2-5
CASSVEGAGGPETQYF
TGTGCCAGCAGCGTAGAGGGAGCGGGGGGGCCCGAGACCCAGTACTTC
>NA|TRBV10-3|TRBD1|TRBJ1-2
CAIKQGQGELYGYTF
TGTGCCATCAAACAGGGACAGGGGGAACTCTATGGCTACACCTTC
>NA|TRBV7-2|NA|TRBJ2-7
CASSSDRTRLYEQYF
TGTGCCAGCAGCTCAGACAGGACCAGACTCTACGAGCAGTACTTC
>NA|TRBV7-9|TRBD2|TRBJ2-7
CASSREGLAGSSPYEQYF
TGTGCCAGCAGCCGAGAGGGACTAGCGGGATCCTCTCCCTACGAGCAGTACTTC
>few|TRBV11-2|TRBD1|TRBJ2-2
CASNFIVPGQGGTGELFF
TGTGCCAGCAACTTCATAGTACCGGGACAGGGAGGAACCGGGGAGCTGTTTTTT
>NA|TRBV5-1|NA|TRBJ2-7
CASSRPENYEQYF
TGCGCCAGCAGCCGACCGGAGAACTACGAGCAGTACTTC
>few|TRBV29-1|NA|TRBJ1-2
CSVEGGAGRINYGYTF
TGCAGCGTTGAGGGGGGGGCGGGACGGATTAACTATGGCTACACCTTC
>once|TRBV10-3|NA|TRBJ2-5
CAISESSGRETQYF
TGTGCCATCAGTGAGTCCTCGGGGAGGGAGACCCAGTACTTC
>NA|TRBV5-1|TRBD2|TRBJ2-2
CASSLELAGVNGELFF
TGCGCCAGCAGCTTGGAACTAGCGGGAGTTAACGGGGAGCTGTTTTTT
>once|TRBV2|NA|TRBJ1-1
CASTPQKMNTEAFF
TGTGCCAGCACCCCACAGAAAATGAACACTGAAGCTTTCTTT
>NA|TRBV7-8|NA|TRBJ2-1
CASIRTGDEQFF
TGTGCCAGCATTCGAACAGGTGATGAGCAGTTCTTC
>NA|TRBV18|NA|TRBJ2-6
CASSLSLTGANVLTF
TGTGCCAGCTCCCTGTCCCTAACTGGGGCCAACGTCCTGACTTTC
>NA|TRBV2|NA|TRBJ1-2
CASSELGPMPGSNYGYTF
TGTGCCAGCAGTGAACTCGGCCCCATGCCAGGGTCTAACTATGGCTACACCTTC
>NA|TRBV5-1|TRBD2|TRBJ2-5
CASSLSGLEGETQYF
TGCGCCAGCAGCTTGTCAGGACTAGAGGGAGAGACCCAGTACTTC